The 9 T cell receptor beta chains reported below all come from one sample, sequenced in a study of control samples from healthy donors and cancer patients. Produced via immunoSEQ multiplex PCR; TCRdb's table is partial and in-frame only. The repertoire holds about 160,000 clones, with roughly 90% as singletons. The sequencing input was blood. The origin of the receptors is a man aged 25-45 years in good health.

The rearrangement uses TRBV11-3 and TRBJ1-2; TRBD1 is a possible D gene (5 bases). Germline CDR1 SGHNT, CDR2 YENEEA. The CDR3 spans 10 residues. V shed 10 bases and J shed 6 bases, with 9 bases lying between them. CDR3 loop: CATARDGYTF. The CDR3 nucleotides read TGTGCCACAGCCAGGGATGGCTACACCTTC.

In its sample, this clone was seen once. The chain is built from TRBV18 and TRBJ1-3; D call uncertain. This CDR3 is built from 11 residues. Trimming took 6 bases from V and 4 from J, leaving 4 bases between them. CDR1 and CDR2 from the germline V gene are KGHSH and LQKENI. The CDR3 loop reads CASSEGNTIYF. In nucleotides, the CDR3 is TGTGCCAGCTCGGAAGGAAACACCATATATTTT. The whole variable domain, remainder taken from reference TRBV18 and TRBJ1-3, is NAGVMQNPRHLVRRRGQEARLRCSPMKGHSHVYWYRQLPEEGLKFMVYLQKENIIDESGMPKERFSAEFPKEGPSILRIQQVVRGDSAAYFCASSEGNTIYFGEGSWLTVV.

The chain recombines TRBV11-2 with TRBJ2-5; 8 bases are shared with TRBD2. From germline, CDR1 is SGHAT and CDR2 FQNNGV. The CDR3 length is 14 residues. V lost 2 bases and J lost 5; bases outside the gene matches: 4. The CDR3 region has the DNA TGTGCCAGCAGCTTACAGCGGGGGAGGGAGACCCAGTACTTC. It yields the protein CASSLQRGRETQYF.

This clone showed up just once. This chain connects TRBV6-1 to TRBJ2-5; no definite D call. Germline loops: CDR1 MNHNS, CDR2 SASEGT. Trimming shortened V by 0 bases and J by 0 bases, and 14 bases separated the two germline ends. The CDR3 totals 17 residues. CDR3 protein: CASSEATPDWYQETQYF. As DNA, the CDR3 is TGTGCCAGCAGTGAAGCGACACCTGATTGGTACCAAGAGACCCAGTACTTC.

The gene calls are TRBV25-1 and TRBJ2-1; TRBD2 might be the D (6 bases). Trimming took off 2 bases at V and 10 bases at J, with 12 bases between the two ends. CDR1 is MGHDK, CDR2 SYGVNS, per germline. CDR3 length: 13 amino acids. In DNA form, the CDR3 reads TGTGCCAGCAGTGAACGGGAGAGAGGCGAGCAGTTCTTC. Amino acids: CASSERERGEQFF.

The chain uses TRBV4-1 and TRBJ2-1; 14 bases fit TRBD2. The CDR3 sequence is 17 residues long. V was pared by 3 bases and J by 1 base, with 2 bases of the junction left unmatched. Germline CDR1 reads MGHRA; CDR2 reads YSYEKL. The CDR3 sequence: CASSHGLAGGSYNEQFF. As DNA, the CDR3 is TGCGCCAGCAGCCATGGACTAGCGGGAGGATCCTACAATGAGCAGTTCTTC.

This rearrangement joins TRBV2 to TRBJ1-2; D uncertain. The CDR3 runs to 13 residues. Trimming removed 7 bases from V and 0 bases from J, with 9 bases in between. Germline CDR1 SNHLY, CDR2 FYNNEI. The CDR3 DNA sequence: TGTGCCAGCATACGCACCCCTAACTATGGCTACACCTTC. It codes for CASIRTPNYGYTF.

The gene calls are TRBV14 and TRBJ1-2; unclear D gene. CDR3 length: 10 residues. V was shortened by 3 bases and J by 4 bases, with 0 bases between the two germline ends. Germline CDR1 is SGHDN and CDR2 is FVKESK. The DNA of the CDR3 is TGTGCCAGCAGCCACTATGGCTACACCTTC. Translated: CASSHYGYTF.

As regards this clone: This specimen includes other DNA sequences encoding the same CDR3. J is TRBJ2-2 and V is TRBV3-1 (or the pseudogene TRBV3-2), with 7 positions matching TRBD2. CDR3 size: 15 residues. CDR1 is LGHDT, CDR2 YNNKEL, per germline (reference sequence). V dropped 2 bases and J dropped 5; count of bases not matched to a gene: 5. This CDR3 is CASSQRGGGTGELFF. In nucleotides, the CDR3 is TGTGCCAGCAGCCAACGTGGGGGAGGGACCGGGGAGCTGTTTTTT.